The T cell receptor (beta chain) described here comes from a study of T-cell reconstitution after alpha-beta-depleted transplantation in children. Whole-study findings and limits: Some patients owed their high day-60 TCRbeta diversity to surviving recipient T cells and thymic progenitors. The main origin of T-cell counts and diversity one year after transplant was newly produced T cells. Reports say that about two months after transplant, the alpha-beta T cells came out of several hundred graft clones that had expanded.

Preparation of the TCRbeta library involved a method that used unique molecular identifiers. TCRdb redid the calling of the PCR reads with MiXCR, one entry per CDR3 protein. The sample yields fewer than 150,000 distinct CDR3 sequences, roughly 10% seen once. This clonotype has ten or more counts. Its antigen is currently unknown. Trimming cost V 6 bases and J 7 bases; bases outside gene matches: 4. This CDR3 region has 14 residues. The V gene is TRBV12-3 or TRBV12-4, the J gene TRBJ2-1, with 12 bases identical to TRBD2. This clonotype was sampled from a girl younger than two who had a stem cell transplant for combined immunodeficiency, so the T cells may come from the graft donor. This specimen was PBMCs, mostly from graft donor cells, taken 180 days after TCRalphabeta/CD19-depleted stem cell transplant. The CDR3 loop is CASRTSGSRNEQFF. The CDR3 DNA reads TGTGCCAGCAGGACTAGCGGGAGTAGGAATGAGCAGTTCTTC.